The next 6 T cell receptor beta chains were all read from a single sample in a study of shared clonotypes between healthy human individuals (dated by TCRdb to 2020 to 2022). Libraries came from the immunoSEQ multiplex PCR assay. The clones in this table, taken by TCRdb from immuneACCESS, are in-frame only. Not every clone is retained; where verified, under half of the shortfall comes from an unresolved V gene, and the cause of the rest is unknown. For this sample the table gives about 710,000 clones, of which around 77% were detected only once. The ten largest clones capture under 2% of the sample. Sequencing was carried out using memory CD4+ T cells sorted from blood. What the cell subset or site label conveys for this sample: CD45RA-negative fraction. These receptors were obtained from a woman in her thirties in good health.

This clone has more than one count but fewer than ten. The CDR3 spells CVRSLPRGATEAFF. As DNA, the CDR3 is TGTGTCAGAAGCTTACCCAGGGGGGCCACTGAAGCTTTCTTT. The V gene is TRBV7-5, the J gene TRBJ1-1; the DNA was not compared with TRBD1, the D call given in the table. TRBV7-5 is a recognized pseudogene. The CDR3 consists of 14 residues.

V and J are TRBV29-1 and TRBJ2-7, with D perhaps assigned TRBD1 or TRBD2 (5 bases each). V lost 6 bases and J 6 bases, leaving 12 bases between the germline ends. Germline V gene lookup returns CDR1 SQVTM and CDR2 ANQGSEA. The CDR3 is made up of 11 amino acids. The CDR3 loop is CSVGDISEQYF. The CDR3 bases are TGCAGCGTGGGGGATATAAGCGAGCAGTACTTC.

Note on this clone: The sample contains more than one DNA sequence encoding this CDR3. V usage is TRBV6-5 and J usage is TRBJ1-1, with unresolved D. The CDR3 is 15 residues long. The V gene lost 0 bases and the J gene lost 0 bases, with 8 bases spanning the gap. Germline-derived CDR1 and CDR2 are MNHEY and SVGAGI. The CDR3 DNA follows: TGTGCCAGCAGTTACTCATTAGGCATGAACACTGAAGCTTTCTTT. Translating gives CASSYSLGMNTEAFF.

This clone came up a few times. This chain connects TRBV7-9 to TRBJ1-3; D call uncertain. V lost 5 bases and J lost 0, with 8 bases in between. Germline CDR1 is SEHNR and CDR2 is FQNEAQ (reference sequence). The CDR3 spans 14 residues. DNA for the CDR3: TGTGCCAGCAGCCCTTACATCTCTGGAAACACCATATATTTT. It is translated as CASSPYISGNTIYF. Variable domain in full (rest from reference TRBV7-9 and TRBJ1-3): DTGVSQNPRHKITKRGQNVTFRCDPISEHNRLYWYRQTLGQGPEFLTYFQNEAQLEKSRLLSDRFSAERPKGSFSTLEIQRTEQGDSAMYLCASSPYISGNTIYFGEGSWLTVV.

V and J are TRBV5-8 and TRBJ2-1; 9 nucleotides line up with TRBD1. The V segment lost 4 bases and the J segment 3 bases; nucleotides outside the gene matches: 2. There are 14 residues in the CDR3. Per the germline V gene, CDR1 is SGHTS and CDR2 is YDEGEE. The CDR3 DNA sequence: TGTGCCAGCAGCGACAGGGGGAGCTACAATGAGCAGTTCTTC. Residues: CASSDRGSYNEQFF.

This clone was seen a few times. V is TRBV28 and J is TRBJ2-7, with a possible D match to TRBD1 (6 bases). V lost 6 bases, J lost 0 bases, and 15 bases lay in between. Germline CDR1 MDHEN, CDR2 SYDVKM. This CDR3 comprises 15 residues. DNA of the CDR3: TGTGCCAGCAGGAATGGGGGCTCAATCTCCTACGAGCAGTACTTC. Translated, it gives CASRNGGSISYEQYF.